Below, 32 T cell receptor beta chains from the same sample are listed, as sequenced in a study of shared clonotypes between healthy human individuals. Profiled with immunoSEQ multiplex PCR; TCRdb holds only in-frame clones, not every one. This sample has 90,000 to 150,000 clones, with 68% found just once. Sequencing was performed on memory CD8+ T cells sorted from blood. As for subset: CD45RO+ cells pooled with CCR7-negative TemRA cells. These receptors all stem from a woman in her thirties in good health.

Only a few counts were recorded for this clone. This chain joins TRBV5-1 and TRBJ1-1; no definite D call. Germline-derived CDR1 and CDR2 are SGHRS and YFSETQ. V was trimmed by 0 bases and J by 2 bases, leaving 11 bases between them. The CDR3 consists of 15 residues. CDR3 sequence: CASSLERVFNTEAFF. CDR3 nucleotide sequence: TGCGCCAGCAGCTTGGAAAGGGTATTTAACACTGAAGCTTTCTTT.

The chain joins TRBV9 to TRBJ2-1; TRBD2 matches at 15 bases. Per germline, CDR1 SGDLS and CDR2 YYNGEE. This CDR3 region has 16 residues. The junction had 3 bases not matched to a gene; V was cut back by 0 bases and J by 8 bases. DNA for the CDR3: TGTGCCAGCAGCGTAGGTGGGACTAGCGGGAGGTATGAGCAGTTCTTC. It is translated as CASSVGGTSGRYEQFF.

The V gene is TRBV9, the J gene TRBJ2-7; 11 bases align to TRBD2. The trim removed 3 bases at V and 3 bases at J, leaving 8 bases unmatched. Germline CDR1 SGDLS, CDR2 YYNGEE. The CDR3 spans 16 residues. The CDR3 loop is CASSAGTSGRVYEQYF. In nucleotides, the CDR3 is TGTGCCAGCAGCGCCGGTACTAGCGGGAGAGTCTACGAGCAGTACTTC. The full variable domain, its missing parts supplied by reference TRBV9 and TRBJ2-7, is DSGVTQTPKHLITATGQRVTLRCSPRSGDLSVYWYQQSLDQGLQFLIQYYNGEERAKGNILERFSAQQFPDLHSELNLSSLELGDSALYFCASSAGTSGRVYEQYFGPGTRLTVT.

In nucleotides, the CDR3 is TGTGCCAGCAGGGGCAGGGCGCAAGAGACCCAGTACTTC. Translated, it gives CASRGRAQETQYF. The rearrangement links TRBV7-9 to TRBJ2-5, with D possibly TRBD1 on 5 matching bases. Germline CDR1 and CDR2: SEHNR and FQNEAQ (reference sequence). The CDR3 runs to 13 residues. Between the trimmed V and J ends, which lost 6 bases and 2 bases, there was a span of 10 bases.

The table lists this clone with a count of one. The chain couples TRBV28 to TRBJ2-1; D gene unclear. The V gene's germline CDR1 is MDHEN and CDR2 SYDVKM. Between the trimmed V and J ends, which lost 3 bases and 8 bases, there was a span of 20 bases. This CDR3 spans 16 amino acids. CDR3 coding DNA: TGTGCCAGCAGTTTTGTTCGGCTCATGAAAGACTATGAGCAGTTCTTC. Protein sequence: CASSFVRLMKDYEQFF. Full variable domain (remainder filled in from reference TRBV28 and TRBJ2-1): DVKVTQSSRYLVKRTGEKVFLECVQDMDHENMFWYRQDPGLGLRLIYFSYDVKMKEKGDIPEGYSVSREKKERFSLILESASTNQTSMYLCASSFVRLMKDYEQFFGPGTRLTVL.

The genes are TRBV6-1 and TRBJ2-2, with 8 bases aligning to TRBD1. V lost 3 bases and J lost 5; bases outside the gene matches: 2. The CDR3 extends over 14 amino acids. Germline V gene sequence: CDR1 MNHNS, CDR2 SASEGT. This CDR3 is CASSETGETGELFF. For the CDR3, the DNA is TGTGCCAGCAGTGAGACAGGGGAGACCGGGGAGCTGTTTTTT.

The chain links TRBV5-1 to TRBJ2-1, with TRBD2 matching over 7 bases. The V segment lost 2 bases and the J segment 7 bases; nucleotides outside the gene matches: 9. This CDR3 is built from 15 residues. Germline V gene sequence: CDR1 SGHRS, CDR2 YFSETQ. The CDR3 protein is CASSFQGGRGNEQFF. CDR3 DNA: TGCGCCAGCAGCTTCCAAGGCGGGAGAGGTAATGAGCAGTTCTTC.

J is TRBJ2-5 and V is TRBV1; the table names TRBD2, a call not compared with the DNA. TRBV1 represents a pseudogene. This CDR3 region has 14 residues. CDR3 sequence reads: CTSSSRGKGETQYF. Here the CDR3 DNA reads TGCACCAGCAGCTCCAGAGGGAAAGGGGAGACCCAGTACTTC.

This clone turned up a few times. CDR3 loop: CASTEDTGELFF. In DNA, the CDR3 is TGTGCCAGCACAGAGGACACCGGGGAGCTGTTTTTT. V is TRBV11-1 and J is TRBJ2-2; D not certain. The CDR3 totals 12 residues. Germline-derived CDR1 and CDR2 are SGHAT and FQDESV (reference sequence). V was trimmed by 7 bases and J by 3 bases, leaving 6 bases between them.

The chain recombines TRBV30 with TRBJ2-7, with D maybe TRBD1 (6 bases). V lost 7 bases, J lost 0 bases, and 13 bases lay in between. The CDR3 length is 13 residues. From germline, CDR1 is GTSNPN and CDR2 SVGIG (reference sequence). CDR3 region: CAYEQGSSYEQYF. The DNA for the CDR3 is TGTGCCTATGAGCAGGGGAGCTCCTACGAGCAGTACTTC.

The V and J genes are TRBV15 and TRBJ2-1, with 7 positions matching TRBD2. The V segment lost 2 bases and the J segment 3 bases; nucleotides outside the gene matches: 7. Germline values: CDR1 LNHNV, CDR2 YYDKDF (reference sequence). The CDR3 spans 16 residues. CDR3 nucleotide sequence: TGTGCCACCAGCAGAATAGCGGGTTTGGGCTACAATGAGCAGTTCTTC. Translating gives CATSRIAGLGYNEQFF.

The chain joins TRBV2 to TRBJ2-1, with D uncertain. Germline lookup yields CDR1 SNHLY and CDR2 FYNNEI. The CDR3 sequence is 15 residues long. Between the trimmed V and J ends, which lost 5 bases and 0 bases, there was a span of 11 bases. This chain's CDR3 is CASSKLPSSYNEQFF. The CDR3 DNA is TGTGCCAGCAGTAAATTACCGAGCTCCTACAATGAGCAGTTCTTC.

The chain recombines TRBV27 with TRBJ2-3, with 9 bases fitting TRBD1. The V and J ends lost 3 bases and 4 bases, in that order; junction bases with no gene match: 8. This CDR3 region has 16 residues. The germline CDR1 and CDR2 sequences are MNHEY and SMNVEV (reference sequence). The DNA for the CDR3 is TGTGCCAGCAGTTTGTTGGTGGGACAGGGCCCAGATACGCAGTATTTT. Translating gives CASSLLVGQGPDTQYF.

This clone appeared a few times. The rearrangement links TRBV21-1 to TRBJ1-4. TRBV21-1 is a pseudogene locus. This CDR3 is built from 16 residues. The CDR3 DNA sequence: TGTGCCAGCATCCCCCGTGGCGGCGCAACTAATGAAAAACTGTTTTTT. This codes for CASIPRGGATNEKLFF.

The V gene is TRBV7-9, the J gene TRBJ2-7; D not resolved. V was pared by 4 bases and J by 2 bases, with 15 bases between. The CDR3 is 15 residues long. Germline V lookup: CDR1 SEHNR, CDR2 FQNEAQ (reference sequence). In nucleotides, the CDR3 is TGTGCCAGCAGCTCCTCGCTTTGGACCCCCTACGAGCAGTACTTC. Protein sequence: CASSSSLWTPYEQYF.

The gene calls are TRBV7-9 and TRBJ2-3, with D maybe TRBD1 (5 bases). The CDR3 extends over 15 amino acids. Germline CDR1 reads SEHNR; CDR2 reads FQNEAQ (reference sequence). V shed 11 bases and J shed 3 bases, with 21 bases lying between them. The chain's CDR3 is CASLIGQGETDTQYF. CDR3 in DNA: TGTGCCTCCTTAATAGGCCAGGGTGAGACAGATACGCAGTATTTT.

V gene TRBV27 combines with J gene TRBJ2-7; D might be TRBD1 or TRBD2, each matching 7 bases. The CDR3 is 15 residues long. The germline V gene encodes CDR1 MNHEY and CDR2 SMNVEV (reference sequence). Deletions cut 5 bases from V and 3 bases from J, with 17 bases between. The CDR3 DNA reads as TGTGCCAGCAGTCACCATACAGGGGAGGGCTACGAGCAGTACTTC. This sequence encodes CASSHHTGEGYEQYF.

This chain links TRBV27 with TRBJ2-1; 14 nucleotides align to TRBD2. This CDR3 has 17 amino acids. V dropped 5 bases and J dropped 4; count of bases not matched to a gene: 7. Germline loops: CDR1 MNHEY, CDR2 SMNVEV (reference sequence). The CDR3 DNA reads as TGTGCCAGCAGTCGGGGGACTAGCGGGAGTCTGTACAATGAGCAGTTCTTC. This gives the protein CASSRGTSGSLYNEQFF.

There are many counts of this clone. The chain has TRBV5-1 and TRBJ2-7, with D maybe TRBD2 (6 bases). Trimming removed 3 bases at V and 2 bases at J, with 18 bases between. CDR3 length: 16 amino acids. Germline values: CDR1 SGHRS, CDR2 YFSETQ. The CDR3 DNA follows: TGCGCCAGCAGCTCGAGGCGCGGGATGGGAACCTACGAGCAGTACTTC. Residues: CASSSRRGMGTYEQYF.

DNA for the CDR3: TGTGCCAGCAGTGATGGGACCGGGACAGGGGGCGATACGCAGTATTTT. Its translation: CASSDGTGTGGDTQYF. This rearrangement joins TRBV6-1 to TRBJ2-3; 12 nucleotides match TRBD1. This CDR3 is built from 16 residues. Per germline, CDR1 MNHNS and CDR2 SASEGT. V was pared by 3 bases and J by 6 bases, with 7 bases of the junction left unmatched.

This rearrangement joins TRBV7-2 to TRBJ2-1; 12 nucleotides line up with TRBD2. From germline, CDR1 is SGHTA and CDR2 FQGNSA. The CDR3 is made up of 17 amino acids. V lost 2 bases, J lost 8 bases, and 10 bases stayed unmatched. CDR3 amino acids: CASSLPRLAGVEHEQFF. As DNA, the CDR3 is TGTGCCAGCAGCTTACCCAGACTAGCGGGAGTTGAACATGAGCAGTTCTTC.

The chain joins TRBV16 to TRBJ2-1; D is perhaps TRBD2 (6 bases). There are 15 residues in the CDR3. V was shortened by 1 base and J by 7 bases, with 14 bases between the two germline ends. Germline V gene data show CDR1 as KGHSY and CDR2 as FQNENV. The CDR3, as DNA: TGTGCCAGCAGCCAATTAACGGGAGAGGGGAATGAGCAGTTCTTC. Its protein is CASSQLTGEGNEQFF.

The V and J genes are TRBV4-2 and TRBJ2-5; perhaps TRBD2 as D (5 bases). Trimming removed 3 bases at V and 1 base at J, with 9 bases between. Germline CDR1 LGHNA, CDR2 YNFKEQ. The CDR3 is 14 amino acids. The DNA of the CDR3 is TGTGCCAGCAGCCACGGGGTCCTCCAAGAGACCCAGTACTTC. It translates to CASSHGVLQETQYF.

Concerning this clone: Other nucleotide sequences from this sample produce the same CDR3. The V gene is TRBV27, the J gene TRBJ2-7; TRBD2 might be the D (5 bases). V lost 2 bases, J lost 3 bases, and 8 bases lay in between. From germline, CDR1 is MNHEY and CDR2 SMNVEV (reference sequence). The CDR3 consists of 13 residues. CDR3 sequence: CASSLRGNYEQYF. The CDR3 nucleotides read TGTGCCAGCAGTTTAAGAGGGAACTACGAGCAGTACTTC.

This clone was found once. V usage is TRBV18 and J usage is TRBJ1-2, with TRBD1 identical over 10 bases. CDR3 length: 15 residues. V was clipped by 1 base and J by 4 bases; unmatched bases: 3. Germline V lookup: CDR1 KGHSH, CDR2 LQKENI. CDR3 in DNA: TGTGCCAGCTCACCACAGGGACAGGGGAGCTATGGCTACACCTTC. Protein: CASSPQGQGSYGYTF.

This clone was recorded many times. The V call is TRBV7-8, the J call TRBJ2-2, with 8 bases matching TRBD2. The CDR3 totals 17 residues. The V gene's germline CDR1 is SGHVS and CDR2 FQNEAQ. Trimming cost V 1 base and J 1 base; bases outside gene matches: 5. The CDR3 sequence is CASSLESSGQNTGELFF. DNA of the CDR3: TGTGCCAGCAGCTTAGAGTCTAGCGGGCAGAACACCGGGGAGCTGTTTTTT.

The CDR3 DNA sequence: TGTGCCAGCAGCTTAGCGAGCCTTCATGAAGCTTTCTTT. The encoded protein is CASSLASLHEAFF. J is TRBJ1-1 and V is TRBV7-9; D gene ambiguous. The germline V gene has CDR1 SEHNR and CDR2 FQNEAQ (reference sequence). CDR3 size: 13 residues. V lost 0 bases, J lost 7 bases, and 9 bases lay in between. The whole variable domain, filled in from reference TRBV7-9 and TRBJ1-1, reads DTGVSQNPRHKITKRGQNVTFRCDPISEHNRLYWYRQTLGQGPEFLTYFQNEAQLEKSRLLSDRFSAERPKGSFSTLEIQRTEQGDSAMYLCASSLASLHEAFFGQGTRLTVV.

This clone was counted only a few times. The V call is TRBV28, the J call TRBJ1-5; D is unclear. Trimming took off 1 base at V and 7 bases at J, with 14 bases between the two ends. The length of the CDR3 is 15 residues. Germline V lookup: CDR1 MDHEN, CDR2 SYDVKM. CDR3 protein: CASSLLLGAHQPQHF. CDR3 nucleotide sequence: TGTGCCAGCAGTTTATTATTGGGTGCCCACCAGCCCCAGCATTTT. The whole variable domain, remainder taken from reference TRBV28 and TRBJ1-5, is DVKVTQSSRYLVKRTGEKVFLECVQDMDHENMFWYRQDPGLGLRLIYFSYDVKMKEKGDIPEGYSVSREKKERFSLILESASTNQTSMYLCASSLLLGAHQPQHFGDGTRLSIL.

The V call is TRBV14, the J call TRBJ1-2; D perhaps matches TRBD1 (5 bases). The CDR3 covers 13 residues. Germline assignment: CDR1 SGHDN and CDR2 FVKESK. V dropped 0 bases and J dropped 6 bases, with 8 bases sitting between them. The CDR3 loop reads CASSQDRENGYTF. CDR3 coding DNA: TGTGCCAGCAGCCAAGACAGGGAGAATGGCTACACCTTC.

The gene calls are TRBV28 and TRBJ1-5, with 9 positions matching TRBD1. V dropped 3 bases and J dropped 5; count of bases not matched to a gene: 2. The V gene's germline CDR1 is MDHEN and CDR2 SYDVKM. This CDR3 has 14 residues. The DNA of the CDR3 is TGTGCCAGCAGTTTGACAGGGGGGCATCAGCCCCAGCATTTT. Protein sequence: CASSLTGGHQPQHF.

The chain uses TRBV5-4 and TRBJ1-4; TRBD1 is a possible D gene (5 bases). The CDR3 runs to 16 residues. CDR1 and CDR2 (germline): SGHNT, YYREEE (reference sequence). Trimming cost V 4 bases and J 0 bases, with 13 bases left between them. CDR3 sequence reads: CASSPGPVATNEKLFF. CDR3 DNA sequence: TGTGCCAGCAGCCCGGGGCCGGTTGCAACTAATGAAAAACTGTTTTTT.

This clone has just a few counts. The chain recombines TRBV7-2 with TRBJ2-5, with D tentatively TRBD2 (5 bases). The CDR3 is made up of 13 amino acids. V was cut by 10 bases and J by 1 base, with 13 bases left in between. CDR1 and CDR2 (germline): SGHTA, FQGNSA. CDR3 coding DNA: TGTGCCACCTCGGACTGGCTCCAAGAGACCCAGTACTTC. This translates into CATSDWLQETQYF.